This T cell receptor beta chain was sequenced during a study of blood T cell repertoires in COVID-19. Study in general: Italy, Spain and the United States were the sources of the convalescent and acute COVID-19 samples.

This clone was picked up one time. The V segment lost 6 bases and the J segment 7 bases; nucleotides outside the gene matches: 6. The CDR3 runs to 11 residues. Looked up from germline, CDR1 is DFQATT and CDR2 is SNEGSKA (reference sequence). The table came from immunoSEQ multiplex PCR; TCRdb's copy has only in-frame clones and leaves some out. Of approximately 94,000 clones listed, 85% are singletons. The V gene is TRBV20-1, the J gene TRBJ2-7; TRBD2 matches at 7 bases. The sequenced material came from peripheral blood. The TCR was taken from a man aged 50-60 years with active or convalescent COVID-19. DNA of the CDR3: TGCAGTGCCATACTAGCGATTGAGCAGTACTTC. Amino acids: CSAILAIEQYF.